Each of the 10 T cell receptor beta chains below was sequenced from the same sample in a study of vaccination effects on CD4 cells after COVID-19. Data came from immunoSEQ multiplex PCR; TCRdb stores just in-frame clones and leaves some out. The sample records under 60,000 clones, roughly 77% being singletons. These TCRs are of unknown antigen specificity. CD4+ T cells specific for antigen were expanded with viral peptide pools by the ViraFEST assay before sequencing. Subsequent to a culture period of about ten days, CD4+ T cells were isolated. SARS-CoV-2 infection was confirmed by PCR in the person between March and December 2020. The sequencing used CD4+ T cells from PBMCs cultured with HIV peptides, collected before COVID-19 vaccination. Subset: HIV-1 Nef peptide pool negative control/reference culture. The receptors were sampled from a human donor who had a prior SARS-CoV-2 infection.

This clone turned up a few times. This rearrangement joins TRBV2 to TRBJ2-1, with 7 bases identical to TRBD2. This CDR3 has 16 amino acids. The V gene end was trimmed by 6 bases and the J gene end by 0 bases; junction bases not matched to a gene: 8. Germline lookup yields CDR1 SNHLY and CDR2 FYNNEI. The CDR3 DNA reads TGTGCCAGCAGCGACCTAGCGGCCTACTCCTACAATGAGCAGTTCTTC. Translated, it gives CASSDLAAYSYNEQFF.

The gene calls are TRBV19 and TRBJ2-1; 10 positions match TRBD1. The length of the CDR3 is 18 residues. Germline CDR1 LNHDA, CDR2 SQIVND (reference sequence). V lost 5 bases and J lost 3; bases outside the gene matches: 13. CDR3 bases: TGTGCCAGTAGTCCAAGGGGGGTAGGGACAGGGGACTACAATGAGCAGTTCTTC. Encoded protein: CASSPRGVGTGDYNEQFF.

The chain carries TRBV18 and TRBJ2-5; D call uncertain. V was pared by 1 base and J by 3 bases, with 9 bases between. The CDR3 runs 14 residues. Per the germline V gene, CDR1 is KGHSH and CDR2 is LQKENI. In DNA form, the CDR3 reads TGTGCCAGCTCACCACGGGCCTCTAAAGAGACCCAGTACTTC. Translation gives CASSPRASKETQYF.

The chain has TRBV12-3 or TRBV12-4 and TRBJ2-3; 8 nucleotides match TRBD2. CDR3 length: 13 residues. Trimming took 4 bases from V and 8 from J; bases not matched to a gene: 5. Here the CDR3 DNA reads TGTGCCAGCAGTTCCGGGGGGGGAGGTACGCAGTATTTT. Translating it yields CASSSGGGGTQYF.

In DNA form, the CDR3 reads TGTGCCAGCAGCCAAGTTGGTGGGGGGCCGAACACTGAAGCTTTCTTT. Translating it yields CASSQVGGGPNTEAFF. The V gene is TRBV3-1 (or the pseudogene TRBV3-2), the J gene TRBJ1-1, with D perhaps matching TRBD1 (6 bases). The CDR3 has 16 amino acids. In germline, CDR1 is LGHDT, CDR2 YNNKEL (reference sequence). V was clipped by 1 base and J by 1 base, with 13 bases between them.

This clone was seen only once. The chain joins TRBV6-8 to TRBJ2-7; no clear D gene. The germline V and J ends were trimmed by 2 bases and 7 bases, with 6 bases remaining between them. CDR3 length equals 11 residues. Per the germline V gene, CDR1 is MNHGY and CDR2 is SAAAGT. This CDR3 reads CASSYGWEQYF. CDR3 nucleotides: TGTGCCAGCAGTTACGGCTGGGAGCAGTACTTC.

The chain combines TRBV7-9 with TRBJ2-1, with 7 bases that match TRBD2. V dropped 4 bases and J dropped 8; count of bases not matched to a gene: 5. Germline CDR1 and CDR2: SEHNR and FQNEAQ (reference sequence). This CDR3 is built from 13 residues. The DNA for the CDR3 is TGTGCCAGCAGCTCCCAGCGGGGCCATGAGCAGTTCTTC. It codes for CASSSQRGHEQFF.

The rearrangement joins TRBV6-2 or TRBV6-3 to TRBJ1-3; the D is unclear. V was shortened by 0 bases and J by 0 bases, with 15 bases between the two germline ends. CDR1 and CDR2 (germline): MNHEY, SVGEGT. The CDR3 covers 18 residues. The CDR3 region is CASSYSIITGFSGNTIYF. The CDR3 nucleotides read TGTGCCAGCAGTTACTCGATCATCACCGGCTTCTCTGGAAACACCATATATTTT.

This clone was detected a few times. This chain joins TRBV6-5 and TRBJ2-5; no reliable D call. Germline-derived CDR1 and CDR2 are MNHEY and SVGAGI. The length of the CDR3 is 11 residues. Trimming shortened V by 7 bases and J by 5 bases, and 8 bases separated the two germline ends. CDR3 DNA: TGTGCCAGCACCCAATTGGAGACCCAGTACTTC. Its translation: CASTQLETQYF.

The chain is built from TRBV19 and TRBJ1-5; 7 bases fit TRBD1. J was trimmed by 2 bases and V by 5 bases; bases with no gene match: 12. Per germline, CDR1 LNHDA and CDR2 SQIVND (reference sequence). The CDR3 totals 17 residues. Written as DNA, the CDR3 is TGTGCCAGTAGTCTGGGGACAGTCGTAGGGGGCAATCAGCCCCAGCATTTT. It translates to CASSLGTVVGGNQPQHF. Full variable domain (rest looked up from reference TRBV19 and TRBJ1-5): DGGITQSPKYLFRKEGQNVTLSCEQNLNHDAMYWYRQDPGQGLRLIYYSQIVNDFQKGDIAEGYSVSREKKESFPLTVTSAQKNPTAFYLCASSLGTVVGGNQPQHFGDGTRLSIL.